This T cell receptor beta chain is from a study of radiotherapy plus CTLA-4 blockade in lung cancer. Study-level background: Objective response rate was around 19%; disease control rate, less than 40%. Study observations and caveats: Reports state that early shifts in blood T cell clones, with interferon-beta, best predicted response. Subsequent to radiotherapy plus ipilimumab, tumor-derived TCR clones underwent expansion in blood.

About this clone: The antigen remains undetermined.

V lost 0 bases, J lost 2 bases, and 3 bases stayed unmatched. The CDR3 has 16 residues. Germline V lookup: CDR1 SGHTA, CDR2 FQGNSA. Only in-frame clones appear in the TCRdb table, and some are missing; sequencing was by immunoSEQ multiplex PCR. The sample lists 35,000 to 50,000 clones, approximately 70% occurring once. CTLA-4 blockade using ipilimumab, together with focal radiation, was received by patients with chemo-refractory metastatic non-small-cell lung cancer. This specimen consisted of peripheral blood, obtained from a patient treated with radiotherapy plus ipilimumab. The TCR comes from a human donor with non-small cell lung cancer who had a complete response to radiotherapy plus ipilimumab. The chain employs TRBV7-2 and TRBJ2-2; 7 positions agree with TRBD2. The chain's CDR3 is CASSLAPAGNTGELFF. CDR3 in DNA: TGTGCCAGCAGCTTAGCCCCAGCGGGAAACACCGGGGAGCTGTTTTTT.